The table lists the clone carrying this T cell receptor (beta chain) with a few counts. The CDR3 runs 13 residues. CDR1 is SGHTA, CDR2 FQGTGA, per germline. Trimming removed 5 bases at V and 8 bases at J, with 12 bases between. What supplied the PBMCs was approximately 10 ml of fresh peripheral blood. Scientists amplified the TCR beta CDR3 regions from RNA transcripts. Second-round multiplex PCR came after a first-round RT-PCR that employed HTBI primers. TCRdb called the multiplex PCR reads again in MiXCR, with one record for every CDR3 protein. The sample comprises almost 750,000 distinct CDR3 sequences, approximately 40% of which are singletons, and approximately 43% rests with the top ten. The data are from a study of Graves' ophthalmopathy and Graves' hyperthyroidism.

Sequenced sample: peripheral blood. J is TRBJ1-4 and V is TRBV7-3; unclear D gene. This sequence originates from an adult man with Graves' ophthalmopathy. CDR3 DNA sequence: TGTGCCAGCAGCAAGTCTTGGGGAGAAAAACTGTTTTTT. Amino acid sequence: CASSKSWGEKLFF.